One sample yielded the 12 T cell receptor beta chains listed below, sequenced in a study of T cell clonotyping in hematopoietic cell transplantation. Measured with immunoSEQ multiplex PCR; TCRdb has only the in-frame clones, and not every one. The sample holds about 44,000 clones, roughly 94% seen once. The specimen was peripheral blood mononuclear cells. The receptors here all came from a woman in her 50s in good health. Some clones in this sample may be carry-over from other donors' samples.

The chain combines TRBV7-6 with TRBJ1-4; 7 bases line up with TRBD1. V lost 6 bases to trimming and J lost 7 bases; unmatched junction nucleotides: 2. The CDR3 covers 12 residues. In germline, CDR1 is SGHVS, CDR2 FNYEAQ. The CDR3 loop is CASSQGGEKLFF. CDR3 nucleotides: TGTGCCAGCAGTCAGGGGGGTGAAAAACTGTTTTTT.

The gene calls are TRBV6-4 and TRBJ1-1; D uncertain. Per the germline V gene, CDR1 is MRHNA and CDR2 is SNTAGT. CDR3 length: 13 amino acids. Trimming took 5 bases from V and 3 from J, leaving 10 bases between them. DNA of the CDR3: TGTGCCAGCAGTCAATCAGCGCACACTGAAGCTTTCTTT. Translation gives CASSQSAHTEAFF.

This chain joins TRBV11-2 and TRBJ1-2; D gene ambiguous. The V gene's germline CDR1 is SGHAT and CDR2 FQNNGV. CDR3 length: 13 amino acids. Trimming removed 4 bases at V and 3 bases at J, with 9 bases between. This CDR3 is CASSSAQDYGYTF. As DNA, the CDR3 is TGTGCCAGCAGCTCTGCCCAGGACTATGGCTACACCTTC.

The chain uses TRBV30 and TRBJ2-2, with D possibly TRBD1 on 6 matching bases. CDR1 is GTSNPN and CDR2 is SVGIG in the germline V gene (reference sequence). V lost 2 bases and J lost 5, with 21 bases in between. The CDR3 runs 17 residues. CDR3 protein: CAWSLGQKARRTGELFF. CDR3 bases: TGTGCCTGGAGTCTAGGACAGAAAGCTAGACGAACCGGGGAGCTGTTTTTT.

CDR3 in DNA: TGCGCCAGCAGCCTCGACAGGGGTCGGGCTGAAGCTTTCTTT. Translating it yields CASSLDRGRAEAFF. The rearrangement uses TRBV5-1 and TRBJ1-1, with 8 bases matching TRBD1. V lost 4 bases and J lost 6; bases outside the gene matches: 8. The germline gives CDR1 SGHRS, CDR2 YFSETQ. The CDR3 loop spans 14 amino acids.

The chain employs TRBV11-3 and TRBJ2-2, with D unresolved. The CDR3 has 14 residues. Germline-derived CDR1 and CDR2 are SGHNT and YENEEA. The germline V and J ends were trimmed by 1 base and 2 bases, with 5 bases remaining between them. This CDR3 reads CASSLGANTGELFF. Written as DNA, the CDR3 is TGTGCCAGCAGCTTAGGGGCTAACACCGGGGAGCTGTTTTTT.

CDR3 region: CASSPGLTNTGELFF. The CDR3 DNA is TGTGCCAGTAGTCCTGGACTAACGAACACCGGGGAGCTGTTTTTT. The chain is built from TRBV19 and TRBJ2-2, with a tentative D call TRBD2 (6 bases). Trimming cost V 5 bases and J 0 bases, with 10 bases left between them. The CDR3 length is 15 residues. Germline assignment: CDR1 LNHDA and CDR2 SQIVND (reference sequence).

This chain links TRBV30 with TRBJ1-5, with TRBD1 matching over 8 bases. Germline V gene lookup returns CDR1 GTSNPN and CDR2 SVGIG (reference sequence). The CDR3 extends over 14 amino acids. The trim removed 2 bases at V and 4 bases at J, leaving 4 bases unmatched. The CDR3 nucleotides read TGTGCCTGGAGTCGAGGACAGGGAAATCAGCCCCAGCATTTT. This sequence encodes CAWSRGQGNQPQHF.

The chain carries TRBV28 and TRBJ2-7; no firm D call. The ends were cut back, 0 bases at V and 6 bases at J, with 9 bases in the middle. The CDR3 extends over 13 amino acids. CDR1 is MDHEN and CDR2 is SYDVKM in the germline V gene. The CDR3 here is CASSLWQAGEQYF. The CDR3 DNA is TGTGCCAGCAGTTTATGGCAGGCTGGCGAGCAGTACTTC.

This chain uses TRBV2 with TRBJ2-2; 10 bases line up with TRBD2. The CDR3 contains 19 residues. The trim removed 0 bases at V and 0 bases at J, leaving 7 bases unmatched. The germline CDR1 and CDR2 sequences are SNHLY and FYNNEI. CDR3 DNA sequence: TGTGCCAGCAGTGAAGCCAAGACTAGCGGGCCTCCGAACACCGGGGAGCTGTTTTTT. This sequence encodes CASSEAKTSGPPNTGELFF.

The V call is TRBV4-1, the J call TRBJ1-3; D is unresolved. This CDR3 contains 14 residues. Germline CDR1 is MGHRA and CDR2 is YSYEKL. V lost 8 bases and J 0 bases, leaving 11 bases between the germline ends. CDR3 bases: TGCGCCAGCGAAACCAGGAACTCTGGAAACACCATATATTTT. Its protein is CASETRNSGNTIYF.

V usage is TRBV6-5 and J usage is TRBJ2-2, with 8 bases matching TRBD1. The CDR3 totals 16 residues. The V gene's germline CDR1 is MNHEY and CDR2 SVGAGI. The V gene end was trimmed by 2 bases and the J gene end by 2 bases; junction bases not matched to a gene: 4. The CDR3 region has the DNA TGTGCCAGCAGTTACCTTGGGACAGGAAACACCGGGGAGCTGTTTTTT. Its translation: CASSYLGTGNTGELFF.